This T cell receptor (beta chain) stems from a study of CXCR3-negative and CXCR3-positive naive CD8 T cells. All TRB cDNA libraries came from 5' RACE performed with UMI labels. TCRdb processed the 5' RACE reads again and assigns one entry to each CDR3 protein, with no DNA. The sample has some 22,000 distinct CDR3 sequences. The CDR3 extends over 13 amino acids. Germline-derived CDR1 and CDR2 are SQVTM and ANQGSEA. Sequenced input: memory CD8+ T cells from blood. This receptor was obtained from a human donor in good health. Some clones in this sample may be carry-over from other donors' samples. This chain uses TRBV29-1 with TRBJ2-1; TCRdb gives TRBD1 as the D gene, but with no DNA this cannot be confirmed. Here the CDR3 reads CSVEQGRRNEQFF.